This T cell receptor beta chain was found in a study of Ad26.COV2.S vaccination and SARS-CoV-2 variants. The CDR3 runs 17 residues. Germline lookup yields CDR1 SGHTA and CDR2 FQGNSA. The ends were cut back, 1 base at V and 4 bases at J, with 17 bases in the middle. Sequenced by immunoSEQ multiplex PCR; TCRdb stores in-frame clones only, minus some. The data contain roughly 380,000 clones, 92% of them singletons. V usage is TRBV7-2 and J usage is TRBJ1-3, with D possibly being TRBD1 (5 bases). The specimen was peripheral blood, collected after recovery from COVID-19. The clonotype was recovered from a human donor who had recovered from COVID-19. CDR3 DNA sequence: TGTGCCAGCAGCTTAGTACGGGGCGGGAACCCGGGAAACACCATATATTTT. Protein: CASSLVRGGNPGNTIYF.